The rows below give T cell receptor beta chains drawn from one sample of a study of T cell repertoires in cytomegalovirus infection. Antigens of these TCRs are unknown. TCRdb reprocessed the reads with MiXCR, giving one entry per CDR3 protein. Altogether 400,000 to 600,000 distinct CDR3 sequences are present, about 44% being singletons, with the ten largest covering around 44%. The source material was cultured PBMCs, sampled from culture after CMV antigen stimulation. Receptors were obtained from a human donor in good health (CMV status not recorded). Some clones in this sample may be carry-over from other donors' samples. The CDR3 runs from the conserved cysteine through the conserved F or W. D genes are given only for firm matches. Clone size is shown for a subset of rows, as once, few, many or a class of expanded clone.

TRBV6-1,NA,NA,TRBJ2-3,TGTGCCAGCAGTGCCAACCAGCGGTACACAGATACGCAGTATTTT,CASSANQRYTDTQYF
TRBV12-3/TRBV12-4,NA,NA,TRBJ1-3,TGTGCCAGCAGCGATACGGGCTCTGGAAACACCATATATTTT,CASSDTGSGNTIYF
TRBV7-2,NA,many,TRBJ1-5,TGTGCCAGCAGCTGGAGGGGTCAGCCCCAGCATTTT,CASSWRGQPQHF
TRBV24-1,NA,NA,TRBJ1-5,TGTGCCACCAGTGAGATGAATCAGCCCCAGCATTTT,CATSEMNQPQHF
TRBV19,NA,NA,TRBJ2-1,TGTGCCAGTAGTACCCCCCCGGGCGGGGACACTATTTTCCATGAGCAGTTCTTC,CASSTPPGGDTIFHEQFF
TRBV10-2,NA,few,TRBJ2-7,TGCGCCAGCAGTGACGAGGGATCCGAGCAGTACTTC,CASSDEGSEQYF
TRBV20-1,TRBD1,NA,TRBJ2-2,TGCAGTGCTGCCCGGGACAGGGAAAACGGGGAGCTGTTTTTT,CSAARDRENGELFF
TRBV4-1,NA,NA,TRBJ2-7,TGCGCCAGCAGCCAAGATTCGCGGACCGACACCTACGAGCAGTACTTC,CASSQDSRTDTYEQYF
TRBV4-2,TRBD2,once,TRBJ2-5,TGTGCCAGCAGCCAAACTAGCGTAGGTCGTGCGACCCAGTACTTC,CASSQTSVGRATQYF
TRBV6-1,NA,NA,TRBJ2-3,TGTGCCAGCAGTGAAGCCCCCCCGGACACAGATACGCAGTATTTT,CASSEAPPDTDTQYF
TRBV27,TRBD2,few,TRBJ2-3,TGTGCCAGCAACCCAGGAGCGGGAGAAGGAGATACGCAGTATTTT,CASNPGAGEGDTQYF
TRBV6-5,NA,few,TRBJ2-2,TGTGCCAGCAGTTATGGAGGTCCCGGGGAGCTGTTTTTT,CASSYGGPGELFF
TRBV19,TRBD2,few,TRBJ2-5,TGTGCCAGTAGTACCCCCGGGACTAGTCAAGAGACCCAGTACTTC,CASSTPGTSQETQYF
TRBV2,NA,NA,TRBJ2-1,TGTGCCAGCACGGGGACGGTGTTGTACAATGAGCAGTTCTTC,CASTGTVLYNEQFF
TRBV7-9,TRBD2,NA,TRBJ2-5,TGTGCCAGCAGCTTAGTGGGGACTAAGGTCGGAGAGACCCAGTACTTC,CASSLVGTKVGETQYF
TRBV12-3/TRBV12-4,NA,many,TRBJ1-5,TGTGCCAGCAGCTACACAGGATATAGCAATCAGCCCCAGCATTTT,CASSYTGYSNQPQHF
TRBV19,NA,few,TRBJ2-1,TGTGCCAGTAGTATGGTCGGGGGAGCCTACAATGAGCAGTTCTTC,CASSMVGGAYNEQFF
TRBV7-9,NA,few,TRBJ1-2,TGTGCCAGCAGCTTAGTTCCCCGCCCCGAGGGGTATGGCTACACCTTC,CASSLVPRPEGYGYTF
TRBV27,TRBD2,NA,TRBJ2-3,TGTGCCAGCAGACCTAGCGGGAGCTCAGATACGCAGTATTTT,CASRPSGSSDTQYF
TRBV20-1,TRBD1,NA,TRBJ2-7,TGCAGTGCCAATCCGGACAGGAGTTACGAGCAGTACTTC,CSANPDRSYEQYF
TRBV28,NA,NA,TRBJ2-2,TGTGCCAGCAGTTTTGCTGACACCGGGGAGCTGTTTTTT,CASSFADTGELFF
TRBV11-2,NA,NA,TRBJ1-1,TGTGCCAGCAGCTTAGCGCGGGGGACACGGAGGGCTGAAGCTTTCTTT,CASSLARGTRRAEAFF
TRBV7-8,NA,NA,TRBJ2-5,TGTGCCAGCAGCGCGGTCCCACAAGAGACCCAGTACTTC,CASSAVPQETQYF
TRBV7-2,TRBD1,few,TRBJ1-2,TGTGCCAGCAGCTTAAAGTCGACAGGGTATGGCTACACCTTC,CASSLKSTGYGYTF
TRBV7-9,TRBD2,NA,TRBJ2-3,TGTGCCAGCAGCGGAAGACTAGCGGGGGGCCTAACTAGCACAGATACGCAGTATTTT,CASSGRLAGGLTSTDTQYF
TRBV6-8,TRBD1,NA,TRBJ1-1,TGTGCCAGCAGTTACCAGGGGGGGAACACTGAAGCTTTCTTT,CASSYQGGNTEAFF
TRBV24-1,TRBD2,NA,TRBJ2-7,TGTGCCACCAGTGTGTTGGGGGAGGGCCACGAGCAGTACTTC,CATSVLGEGHEQYF
TRBV12-3/TRBV12-4,TRBD2,few,TRBJ2-1,TGTGCCAGCAGTTTCCGTTCTAGCGGGGCCAATGAGCAGTTCTTC,CASSFRSSGANEQFF
TRBV7-2,NA,NA,TRBJ2-7,TGTGCCAGCAGCTCTCAACTGAGGGAGCAGTACTTC,CASSSQLREQYF
TRBV7-8,TRBD2,NA,TRBJ2-5,TGTGCCAGCAGCTTAGAAGCGGGAGGCGGAGAGACCCAGTACTTC,CASSLEAGGGETQYF
TRBV7-8,TRBD1,NA,TRBJ2-1,TGTGCCAGCAGCTACCCAGACCGGGACAGGGGAGTCAATGAGCAGTTCTTC,CASSYPDRDRGVNEQFF
TRBV11-2,NA,NA,TRBJ1-2,TGTGCCAGCAGCCAAAGACGCCCACGGGAGTCATATGGCTACACCTTC,CASSQRRPRESYGYTF
TRBV7-2,NA,few,TRBJ2-2,TGTGCCAGCAGCCCAGAGAACACCGGGGAGCTGTTTTTT,CASSPENTGELFF
TRBV2,TRBD2,few,TRBJ2-1,TGTGCCAGCATTGACGGACTAGCGGGGAATGAGCAGTTCTTC,CASIDGLAGNEQFF
TRBV15,TRBD2,once,TRBJ2-7,TGTGCCACCAGCAGAGATGTTTGGGACCGGGGGGACGAGCAGTACTTC,CATSRDVWDRGDEQYF
TRBV20-1,NA,few,TRBJ1-1,TGCAGTGGGACGGCCCAGCTGAACACTGAAGCTTTCTTT,CSGTAQLNTEAFF
TRBV6-5,TRBD1,NA,TRBJ1-2,TGTGCCAGCAGTTACTCGATTGGACAGGGTAATGGCTACACCTTC,CASSYSIGQGNGYTF
TRBV7-8,TRBD2,few,TRBJ2-1,TGTGCCAGCAGCTCCCCCCGGAGAGGGACTAGCGGGGGTGGTGAGCAGTTCTTC,CASSSPRRGTSGGGEQFF
TRBV4-1,TRBD1,few,TRBJ1-4,TGCGCCAGCAGCCGCACAGGGGCCAATGAAAAACTGTTTTTT,CASSRTGANEKLFF
TRBV5-6,NA,few,TRBJ2-7,TGTGCCAGCGGGGACGGCCTTCGGAACGAGCAGTACTTC,CASGDGLRNEQYF
TRBV6-6,NA,NA,TRBJ2-1,TGTGCCAGCAGTTACTCGGACGCTAGGAATGAGCAGTTCTTC,CASSYSDARNEQFF